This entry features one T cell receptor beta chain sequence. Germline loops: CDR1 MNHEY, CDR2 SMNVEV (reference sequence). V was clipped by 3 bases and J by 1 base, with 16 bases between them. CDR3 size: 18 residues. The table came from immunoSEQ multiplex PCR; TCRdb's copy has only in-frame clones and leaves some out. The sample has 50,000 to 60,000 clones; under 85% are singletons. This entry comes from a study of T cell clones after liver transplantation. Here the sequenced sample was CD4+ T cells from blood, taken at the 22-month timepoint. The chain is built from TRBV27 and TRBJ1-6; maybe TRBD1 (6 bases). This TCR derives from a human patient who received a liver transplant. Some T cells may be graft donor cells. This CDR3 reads CASSFTSRGRSYNSPLHF. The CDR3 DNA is TGTGCCAGCAGTTTCACTAGCAGGGGCAGGTCCTATAATTCACCCCTCCACTTT.